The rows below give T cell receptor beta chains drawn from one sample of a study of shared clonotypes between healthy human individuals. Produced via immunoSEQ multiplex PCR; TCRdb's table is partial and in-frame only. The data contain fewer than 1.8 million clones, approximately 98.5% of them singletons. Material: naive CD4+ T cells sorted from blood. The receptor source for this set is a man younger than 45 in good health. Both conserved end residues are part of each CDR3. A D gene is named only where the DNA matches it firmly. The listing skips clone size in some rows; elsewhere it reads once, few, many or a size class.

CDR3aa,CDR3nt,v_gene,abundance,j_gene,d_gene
CASSLLAWGTQYF,TGTGCCAGCAGCTTACTAGCGTGGGGGACCCAGTACTTC,TRBV7-2,-,TRBJ2-5,-
CASMGLGGGSYEQYF,TGTGCCAGCATGGGCCTCGGGGGCGGCTCCTACGAGCAGTACTTC,TRBV28,-,TRBJ2-7,-
CAWSSPFPGATDTQYF,TGTGCCTGGAGTTCTCCCTTCCCCGGGGCCACAGATACGCAGTATTTT,TRBV30,-,TRBJ2-3,-
CASSHMTTNEQFF,TGTGCCAGCAGCCATATGACTACGAATGAGCAGTTCTTC,TRBV13,-,TRBJ2-1,-
CASKGLAGGEQYF,TGTGCCAGCAAAGGGCTAGCGGGTGGCGAGCAGTACTTC,TRBV7-6,-,TRBJ2-7,TRBD2
CASSVGVRNEQFF,TGTGCCAGCAGCGTCGGGGTTAGAAATGAGCAGTTCTTC,TRBV9,-,TRBJ2-1,-
CASSPGSYNEQFF,TGTGCCAGCAGCCCCGGGTCGTACAATGAGCAGTTCTTC,TRBV7-6,-,TRBJ2-1,-
CASSETGLSVYTEAFF,TGTGCCAGCAGCGAGACAGGGTTAAGTGTTTACACTGAAGCTTTCTTT,TRBV7-8,-,TRBJ1-1,TRBD1
CASSFADRYLFF,TGTGCCAGCAGCTTCGCGGACAGATACCTTTTCTTC,TRBV7-9,-,TRBJ2-1,-
CASSMIRAGFAAEGYTF,TGTGCCAGTAGTATGATCCGAGCGGGCTTCGCGGCCGAGGGCTACACCTTC,TRBV19,once,TRBJ1-2,-
CASSSGHTQYF,TGTGCCAGCAGCTCCGGACATACGCAGTATTTT,TRBV7-2,-,TRBJ2-3,-
CASSYSRGHEQYF,TGTGCCAGCAGTTACTCACGAGGACACGAGCAGTACTTC,TRBV6-5,-,TRBJ2-7,-
CASSPANRATDTQYF,TGTGCCAGCAGCCCCGCGAATCGTGCCACAGATACGCAGTATTTT,TRBV5-4,once,TRBJ2-3,-
CASASGTSESNEQFF,TGTGCCAGCGCTTCCGGGACTAGCGAGTCAAATGAGCAGTTCTTC,TRBV2,-,TRBJ2-1,TRBD2
CSARGRVEAFF,TGCAGTGCCAGAGGGAGGGTAGAAGCTTTCTTT,TRBV20-1,-,TRBJ1-1,-
CASRGSGLAAEQYF,TGTGCCAGCCGGGGCTCGGGACTAGCGGCCGAGCAGTACTTC,TRBV18,-,TRBJ2-7,TRBD2
CASSTRDRLGTDTQYF,TGTGCCAGCTCAACCCGGGACAGGTTGGGTACAGATACGCAGTATTTT,TRBV18,-,TRBJ2-3,TRBD1
CASSIGQSNTEAFF,TGTGCCAGTAGTATTGGACAGTCCAACACTGAAGCTTTCTTT,TRBV19,-,TRBJ1-1,-
CASSPLPGLANNEQFF,TGTGCCAGCTCACCGCTACCGGGACTCGCAAACAATGAGCAGTTCTTC,TRBV18,-,TRBJ2-1,-
CASSIRGTGSYNEQFF,TGTGCCAGTAGTATTCGGGGGACAGGGAGCTACAATGAGCAGTTCTTC,TRBV19,-,TRBJ2-1,TRBD1
CASSRGGPRSQFF,TGTGCCAGCAGCCGAGGGGGACCCAGATCCCAGTTCTTC,TRBV7-2,-,TRBJ2-1,-
CASSRDRVGMNEQYF,TGCGCCAGCAGCCGGGACAGGGTCGGGATGAACGAGCAGTACTTC,TRBV5-1,-,TRBJ2-7,TRBD1
CASRQTGEYQPQHF,TGTGCCAGCAGGCAAACAGGGGAGTATCAGCCCCAGCATTTT,TRBV6-5,-,TRBJ1-5,TRBD1
CASTRDRGNEKLFF,TGTGCCAGCACCCGGGACAGGGGGAATGAAAAACTGTTTTTT,TRBV2,-,TRBJ1-4,TRBD1
CASSSTRTSTDTQYF,TGTGCCAGCAGCTCAACTAGAACTAGCACAGATACGCAGTATTTT,TRBV7-3,-,TRBJ2-3,-
CSVAPSRDHNEQFF,TGCAGCGTCGCGCCTAGCCGAGACCACAATGAGCAGTTCTTC,TRBV29-1,-,TRBJ2-1,-
CASSRTGGKSYEQYF,TGTGCCAGCAGCCGAACAGGGGGTAAATCCTACGAGCAGTACTTC,TRBV5-8,-,TRBJ2-7,TRBD1
CASIIGFERTRSYEQYF,TGTGCCAGCATTATAGGGTTCGAGAGGACCCGTTCCTACGAGCAGTACTTC,TRBV5-8,-,TRBJ2-7,-
CASSLGQGFIAELFF,TGTGCCAGCAGCCTGGGACAGGGGTTCATCGCGGAGCTGTTTTTT,TRBV12-1,-,TRBJ2-2,-
CASSHTLLEQYF,TGTGCCAGCAGCCACACCCTGCTCGAGCAGTACTTC,TRBV7-9,-,TRBJ2-7,-
CASSPSLQATEAFF,TGTGCCAGCAGTCCCTCTTTGCAGGCCACTGAAGCTTTCTTT,TRBV28,-,TRBJ1-1,-
CASSLGNSGSGGEQFF,TGTGCCAGCAGCTTAGGTAATAGCGGGAGCGGCGGTGAGCAGTTCTTC,TRBV7-6,-,TRBJ2-1,TRBD2
CASSSQGGLEKLFF,TGTGCCAGCAGCTCTCAGGGAGGGTTGGAAAAACTGTTTTTT,TRBV7-3,-,TRBJ1-4,-
CASSPIRTGTEAFF,TGTGCCAGCAGCCCCATTCGGACGGGGACTGAAGCTTTCTTT,TRBV7-2,-,TRBJ1-1,-
CASRGLVYGYTF,TGTGCCAGCAGGGGACTTGTCTATGGCTACACCTTC,TRBV28,-,TRBJ1-2,-
CSVEDRGAYEQYF,TGCAGCGTAGAGGACAGGGGGGCCTACGAGCAGTACTTC,TRBV29-1,-,TRBJ2-7,TRBD1
CASSTQGSYTGELFF,TGTGCCAGTAGTACACAGGGGTCGTACACCGGGGAGCTGTTTTTT,TRBV19,-,TRBJ2-2,TRBD1
CASSVATSVGPRLSGANVLTF,TGTGCCAGCAGCGTAGCCACAAGCGTAGGCCCCCGACTCTCTGGGGCCAACGTCCTGACTTTC,TRBV9,once,TRBJ2-6,-
CASSGSLAGAGYEQFF,TGTGCCAGCTCAGGGAGCCTGGCGGGAGCTGGTTATGAGCAGTTCTTC,TRBV18,-,TRBJ2-1,TRBD2
CASSVDPGVYTGELFF,TGTGCCAGCAGCGTAGACCCCGGGGTCTACACCGGGGAGCTGTTTTTT,TRBV9,-,TRBJ2-2,-
CSVEVTGGARGVYF,TGCAGCGTTGAGGTGACAGGGGGCGCGAGAGGTGTGTACTTC,TRBV29-1,-,TRBJ2-7,TRBD1
CASSPRKGRTEAFF,TGTGCCAGCAGCCCGAGGAAGGGGAGGACTGAAGCTTTCTTT,TRBV7-9,-,TRBJ1-1,-
CASSRTREETQYF,TGTGCCAGCAGCCGGACAAGAGAGGAGACCCAGTACTTC,TRBV13,-,TRBJ2-5,-
CASSQLGTGVNQPQHF,TGTGCCAGCAGCCAGCTCGGGACAGGGGTCAATCAGCCCCAGCATTTT,TRBV5-6,-,TRBJ1-5,TRBD1
CASTLMASGPYEQYF,TGTGCCAGCACCTTAATGGCTAGCGGACCCTACGAGCAGTACTTC,TRBV27,-,TRBJ2-7,TRBD2
CASSVGPQGANEQYF,TGTGCCAGCAGCGTAGGTCCCCAGGGGGCTAACGAGCAGTACTTC,TRBV9,-,TRBJ2-7,TRBD1
CASSEGPYWSENTGELFF,TGTGCCAGCAGTGAAGGCCCCTATTGGTCGGAGAACACCGGGGAGCTGTTTTTT,TRBV6-1,-,TRBJ2-2,-
CASSLNTGQETQYF,TGTGCCAGCTCACTAAACACGGGCCAAGAGACCCAGTACTTC,TRBV18,-,TRBJ2-5,-
CASSLSRLGETQYF,TGTGCTAGCAGCCTCTCGAGGCTTGGGGAGACCCAGTACTTC,TRBV7-7,-,TRBJ2-5,-
CASSFFLSGELFF,TGTGCCAGCAGCTTTTTCCTCTCCGGGGAGCTGTTTTTT,TRBV7-9,-,TRBJ2-2,-
CASTGTSGRATREEEQFF,TGTGCCAGCACGGGGACTAGCGGGAGGGCCACACGCGAAGAGGAGCAGTTCTTC,TRBV6-4,-,TRBJ2-1,TRBD2
CASSQGQGVNEKLFF,TGTGCCAGCAGCCAGGGACAGGGCGTTAATGAAAAACTGTTTTTT,TRBV2,-,TRBJ1-4,TRBD1
CAIMDYNEQFF,TGTGCCATCATGGACTACAATGAGCAGTTCTTC,TRBV10-3,-,TRBJ2-1,-
CASSMGGSGANVLTF,TGTGCCAGCTCAATGGGGGGCTCTGGGGCCAACGTCCTGACTTTC,TRBV18,-,TRBJ2-6,-
CASSPRGRPYEQYF,TGTGCCAGCAGCCCCCGGGGAAGACCCTACGAGCAGTACTTC,TRBV11-2,-,TRBJ2-7,-
CASSYFSWSGELFF,TGTGCCAGCAGTTACTTTAGTTGGTCCGGGGAGCTGTTTTTT,TRBV6-5,-,TRBJ2-2,-
CASSLEAGGNYEQYF,TGTGCCAGCAGCTTAGAGGCAGGGGGTAACTACGAGCAGTACTTC,TRBV7-6,-,TRBJ2-7,TRBD1
CASSEAPSGNTIYF,TGTGCCAGCAGTGAAGCACCCTCTGGAAACACCATATATTTT,TRBV6-1,-,TRBJ1-3,-
CASSYGTSADTQYF,TGTGCCAGCAGTTACGGGACTAGCGCAGATACGCAGTATTTT,TRBV6-5,-,TRBJ2-3,TRBD2